The next 5 T cell receptor beta chains were all read from a single sample in a study of CD8+CD57+ T cells in acquired aplastic anemia. Genomic DNA constituted the template upon which TCR beta VDJ and CDR3 profiling was performed. One entry per CDR3 protein, called by TCRdb with MiXCR from the reads. The sample holds approximately 58,000 distinct CDR3 sequences; just over 55% are singletons and the top ten take roughly 15%. All patients picked for sequencing had shown, by flow cytometry, an expansion of CD8+CD57+ cells. Material for sequencing was sorted CD4+, CD8+, or CD8+CD57+ T cells (not recorded which) from PBMCs. Receptors originate from a human donor with aplastic anemia.

This clonotype was seen at least ten times. The V gene is TRBV7-2, the J gene TRBJ2-3; TRBD2 is a possible D gene (5 bases). Trimming removed 2 bases from V and 0 bases from J, with 15 bases in between. The CDR3 covers 17 residues. CDR1 is SGHTA and CDR2 is FQGNSA in the germline V gene. The CDR3, as DNA: TGTGCCAGCAGCTTATTGGTCGGGGAGACAAGCACAGATACGCAGTATTTT. Its translation is CASSLLVGETSTDTQYF.

CDR3 loop: CASSPGTQLGETQYF. Written as DNA, the CDR3 is TGTGCCAGCAGTCCTGGGACCCAACTTGGGGAGACCCAGTACTTC. The chain joins TRBV19 to TRBJ2-5, with D perhaps TRBD1 or TRBD2 (5 bases each). This CDR3 has 15 residues. Germline loops: CDR1 LNHDA, CDR2 SQIVND (reference sequence). V was shortened by 9 bases and J by 5 bases, with 22 bases between the two germline ends.

The rearrangement uses TRBV12-3 or TRBV12-4 and TRBJ2-5; TRBD2 agrees at 11 bases. J was trimmed by 4 bases and V by 6 bases; bases with no gene match: 7. This CDR3 region has 15 residues. The CDR3 protein is CASSPLAGEAETQYF. As DNA, the CDR3 is TGTGCCAGCAGCCCACTAGCGGGGGAGGCAGAGACCCAGTACTTC.

V gene TRBV7-6 combines with J gene TRBJ2-7; tentatively, D is TRBD2 (6 bases). The CDR3 contains 13 residues. The V end lost 7 bases, the J end lost 0 bases, and 10 bases lay between the germline ends. Germline CDR1 reads SGHVS; CDR2 reads FNYEAQ. The CDR3 sequence: CASTAGPSYEQYF. DNA of the CDR3: TGTGCCAGCACGGCGGGGCCCTCCTACGAGCAGTACTTC.

This chain joins TRBV20-1 and TRBJ1-5; no firm D call. Trimming removed 6 bases from V and 6 bases from J, with 15 bases in between. The CDR3 consists of 13 residues. Germline CDR1 DFQATT, CDR2 SNEGSKA (reference sequence). In nucleotides, the CDR3 is TGCAGTGCCTTCACAACCGGGAGTCAGCCCCAGCATTTT. It codes for CSAFTTGSQPQHF.